This entry lists 21 T cell receptor beta chains sequenced from one sample in a study of blood T cell repertoires in COVID-19. The repertoire was sequenced with immunoSEQ multiplex PCR; TCRdb's copy has only in-frame clones and lacks some. This sample has tens of thousands of clones, with 87% found just once. The specimen was peripheral blood. Receptors were obtained from a woman aged 80 or older with acute or convalescent COVID-19.

Here the CDR3 DNA reads TGCGCCAGCAGCCGGGACACCCGGGGGGCCGGGGAGCTGTTTTTT. As protein: CASSRDTRGAGELFF. This chain joins TRBV5-1 and TRBJ2-2; maybe TRBD2 (7 bases). The germline gives CDR1 SGHRS, CDR2 YFSETQ. Trimming removed 4 bases from V and 6 bases from J, with 16 bases in between. The CDR3 extends over 15 amino acids.

The J gene is TRBJ1-2, the V gene TRBV5-6; tentative D call: TRBD1 (6 bases). The CDR3 is made up of 15 amino acids. Trimming cost V 0 bases and J 8 bases, with 17 bases left between them. The germline V gene has CDR1 SGHDT and CDR2 YYEEEE. CDR3 DNA: TGTGCCAGCAGCTTGGTGGTCAGGGGATTTTTCGGCTACACCTTC. Its translation: CASSLVVRGFFGYTF.

The chain carries TRBV9 and TRBJ2-1; 11 positions agree with TRBD2. This CDR3 spans 17 amino acids. Germline V lookup: CDR1 SGDLS, CDR2 YYNGEE. Unmatched junction bases numbered 9, after V lost 5 bases and J lost 2 bases. The chain's CDR3 is CASSQNSGRGTYNEQFF. The CDR3 region has the DNA TGTGCCAGCAGTCAAAATAGCGGGAGGGGCACCTACAATGAGCAGTTCTTC.

This chain joins TRBV18 and TRBJ2-5; D unresolved. CDR3 length: 12 residues. CDR1 KGHSH and CDR2 LQKENI come from the germline V gene. Trimming took 3 bases from V and 3 from J, leaving 5 bases between them. Here the CDR3 reads CASSPLEETQYF. The CDR3 bases are TGTGCCAGCTCACCCTTAGAAGAGACCCAGTACTTC.

The rearrangement links TRBV5-4 to TRBJ1-2, with a possible D match to TRBD1 (5 bases). The V end was cut by 7 bases, the J end by 7 bases, with 14 bases between. Germline V gives CDR1 SGHNT, CDR2 YYREEE (reference sequence). This CDR3 has 12 residues. CDR3 in amino acids: CASALGGGGYTF. CDR3 coding DNA: TGTGCCAGCGCCCTGGGGGGTGGTGGCTACACCTTC.

The V and J genes are TRBV12-3 or TRBV12-4 and TRBJ2-3; D may be TRBD2 (6 bases). With 9 bases removed from V and 4 bases from J, the gap between germline ends came to 11 bases. The CDR3 covers 12 residues. The CDR3 loop reads CASSGDSDTQYF. The CDR3 region has the DNA TGTGCCAGTTCGGGGGATTCAGATACGCAGTATTTT.

This chain connects TRBV5-1 to TRBJ2-1; 10 bases are a match to TRBD2. Germline values: CDR1 SGHRS, CDR2 YFSETQ. The junction had 3 bases not matched to a gene; V was cut back by 0 bases and J by 6 bases. CDR3 size: 15 residues. This CDR3 reads CASSLALAGANEQFF. In DNA form, the CDR3 reads TGCGCCAGCAGCTTGGCTCTAGCGGGGGCCAATGAGCAGTTCTTC. Full variable domain (rest looked up from reference TRBV5-1 and TRBJ2-1): KAGVTQTPRYLIKTRGQQVTLSCSPISGHRSVSWYQQTPGQGLQFLFEYFSETQRNKGNFPGRFSGRQFSNSRSEMNVSTLELGDSALYLCASSLALAGANEQFFGPGTRLTVL.

This clone was found once. The chain combines TRBV19 with TRBJ1-6, with 7 bases lining up with TRBD1. Germline V gives CDR1 LNHDA, CDR2 SQIVND (reference sequence). This CDR3 comprises 15 residues. Trimming at V came to 4 bases and at J to 7 bases, leaving 7 bases not matched to a gene. In nucleotides, the CDR3 is TGTGCCAGTAGTACTCGACAGGGACAGAATTCACCCCTCCACTTT. Its protein product is CASSTRQGQNSPLHF.

This clone was recorded only once. This chain uses TRBV9 with TRBJ1-4, with D possibly TRBD1 on 5 matching bases. The CDR3 is 15 residues long. Trimming cost V 4 bases and J 7 bases, with 17 bases left between them. From germline, CDR1 is SGDLS and CDR2 YYNGEE. The DNA for the CDR3 is TGTGCCAGCAGCCCTCGTGGCGGGGGGACTGAAAAACTGTTTTTT. Its protein product is CASSPRGGGTEKLFF.

V and J are TRBV7-9 and TRBJ2-5, with 8 bases identical to TRBD2. With V trimmed by 3 bases and J by 7 bases, 7 bases remained unmatched. Germline V lookup: CDR1 SEHNR, CDR2 FQNEAQ (reference sequence). The CDR3 loop spans 14 amino acids. CDR3 residues: CASSFPGLAVTQYF. CDR3 DNA sequence: TGTGCCAGCAGCTTCCCAGGACTAGCCGTGACCCAGTACTTC.

This sequence joins TRBV5-5 and TRBJ2-1; TRBD2 matches 12 bases. The CDR3 has 15 amino acids. CDR1 SGHKS and CDR2 YYEKEE come from the germline V gene (reference sequence). Unmatched junction bases numbered 3, after V lost 4 bases and J lost 4 bases. Here the CDR3 reads CASSPGTSGYNEQFF. In DNA, the CDR3 is TGTGCCAGCAGCCCCGGGACTAGCGGGTACAATGAGCAGTTCTTC.

The J gene is TRBJ1-2, the V gene TRBV29-1, with D unresolved. The CDR3 runs to 11 residues. Germline loops: CDR1 SQVTM, CDR2 ANQGSEA. V was trimmed by 6 bases and J by 4 bases, leaving 9 bases between them. The CDR3 region is CSVPLGYGYTF. CDR3 DNA sequence: TGCAGCGTCCCGCTCGGCTATGGCTACACCTTC.

This chain connects TRBV2 to TRBJ1-2, with 7 nucleotides matching TRBD1. V lost 1 base to trimming and J lost 0 bases; unmatched junction nucleotides: 2. CDR3 length: 15 amino acids. The V gene's germline CDR1 is SNHLY and CDR2 FYNNEI. The CDR3 sequence: CASSEVQGANYGYTF. The CDR3 DNA follows: TGTGCCAGCAGTGAAGTCCAGGGGGCTAACTATGGCTACACCTTC.

This clone was seen only once. The chain recombines TRBV4-2 with TRBJ2-1, with 12 bases that match TRBD2. Trimming took 0 bases from V and 8 from J; bases not matched to a gene: 8. Germline assignment: CDR1 LGHNA and CDR2 YNFKEQ. CDR3 length: 17 residues. The CDR3 here is CASSQEVRTSGKHEQFF. As DNA, the CDR3 is TGTGCCAGCAGCCAAGAAGTCCGGACTAGCGGGAAGCATGAGCAGTTCTTC.

The chain joins TRBV11-2 to TRBJ2-1, with TRBD2 matching 13 bases. The trim removed 5 bases at V and 9 bases at J, leaving 10 bases unmatched. CDR3 length equals 16 residues. Germline lookup yields CDR1 SGHAT and CDR2 FQNNGV. The CDR3 DNA sequence: TGTGCCAGCAGCGTCAGACTAGCGGGAGGAGGAGGTGAGCAGTTCTTC. Translating gives CASSVRLAGGGGEQFF.

The J gene is TRBJ1-6, the V gene TRBV19, with D perhaps matching TRBD1 (5 bases). CDR1 is LNHDA, CDR2 SQIVND, per germline (reference sequence). This CDR3 spans 13 amino acids. V lost 6 bases to trimming and J lost 8 bases, with 11 bases between them. The CDR3 protein is CASSPAGDSPLHF. CDR3 sequence (DNA): TGTGCCAGTAGCCCGGCGGGGGATTCACCCCTCCACTTT.

J is TRBJ2-5 and V is TRBV10-3, with 7 positions matching TRBD2. The length of the CDR3 is 14 residues. CDR1 is ENHRY and CDR2 is SYGVKD in the germline V gene. With 6 bases clipped from V and 0 bases from J, the junction kept 4 bases outside the gene matches. The DNA of the CDR3 is TGTGCCATCAGAGATGCGGGAGACCAAGAGACCCAGTACTTC. This translates into CAIRDAGDQETQYF.

This clone has only one observation. The gene calls are TRBV28 and TRBJ1-2, with D tentatively TRBD1 (6 bases). Trimming pared 5 bases from V and 13 bases from J, leaving 14 bases between. The germline CDR1 and CDR2 sequences are MDHEN and SYDVKM. CDR3 length equals 11 residues. The CDR3 region has the DNA TGTGCCAGCAGTACGGACAGCCGAGGCACCTTC. It is translated as CASSTDSRGTF.

The V gene is TRBV5-1, the J gene TRBJ1-1, with D perhaps matching TRBD1 (6 bases). The CDR3 is 14 residues long. CDR1 and CDR2 (germline): SGHRS, YFSETQ. Trimming shortened V by 5 bases and J by 0 bases, and 11 bases separated the two germline ends. CDR3 sequence: CASRPDSLNTEAFF. The CDR3 bases are TGCGCCAGCAGACCGGACAGCCTGAACACTGAAGCTTTCTTT. Drawing the rest from reference TRBV5-1 and TRBJ1-1, the complete variable domain is KAGVTQTPRYLIKTRGQQVTLSCSPISGHRSVSWYQQTPGQGLQFLFEYFSETQRNKGNFPGRFSGRQFSNSRSEMNVSTLELGDSALYLCASRPDSLNTEAFFGQGTRLTVV.

This sequence joins TRBV12-3 or TRBV12-4 and TRBJ1-2; D gene uncertain. Between the trimmed V and J ends, which lost 6 bases and 6 bases, there was a span of 14 bases. The CDR3 is 13 residues long. In DNA form, the CDR3 reads TGTGCCAGCAGCCCCACCGACGGGAATGGCTACACCTTC. This gives the protein CASSPTDGNGYTF.

The chain uses TRBV7-9 and TRBJ2-1; D might be TRBD2 (5 bases). The CDR3 is 15 residues long. The V end lost 1 base, the J end lost 0 bases, and 7 bases lay between the germline ends. Germline V lookup: CDR1 SEHNR, CDR2 FQNEAQ (reference sequence). The DNA for the CDR3 is TGTGCCAGCAGCTTAGAAGGGAGCTCCTACAATGAGCAGTTCTTC. Translating it yields CASSLEGSSYNEQFF.